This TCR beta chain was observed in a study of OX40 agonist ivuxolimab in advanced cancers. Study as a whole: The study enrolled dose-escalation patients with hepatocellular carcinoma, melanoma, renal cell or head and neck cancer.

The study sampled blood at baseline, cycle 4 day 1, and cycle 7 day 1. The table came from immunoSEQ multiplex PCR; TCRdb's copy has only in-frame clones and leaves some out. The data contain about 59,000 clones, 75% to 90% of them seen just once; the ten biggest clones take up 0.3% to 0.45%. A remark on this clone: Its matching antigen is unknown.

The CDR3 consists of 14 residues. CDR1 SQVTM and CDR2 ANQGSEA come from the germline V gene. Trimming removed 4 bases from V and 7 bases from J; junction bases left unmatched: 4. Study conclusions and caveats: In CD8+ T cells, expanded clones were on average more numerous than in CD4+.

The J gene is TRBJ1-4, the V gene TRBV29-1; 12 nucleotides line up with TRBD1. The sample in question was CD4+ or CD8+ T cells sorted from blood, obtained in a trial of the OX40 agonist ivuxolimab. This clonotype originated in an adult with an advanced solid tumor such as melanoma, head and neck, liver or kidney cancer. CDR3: CSVGPGQGAEKLFF. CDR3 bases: TGCAGCGTTGGGCCGGGACAGGGGGCTGAAAAACTGTTTTTT.